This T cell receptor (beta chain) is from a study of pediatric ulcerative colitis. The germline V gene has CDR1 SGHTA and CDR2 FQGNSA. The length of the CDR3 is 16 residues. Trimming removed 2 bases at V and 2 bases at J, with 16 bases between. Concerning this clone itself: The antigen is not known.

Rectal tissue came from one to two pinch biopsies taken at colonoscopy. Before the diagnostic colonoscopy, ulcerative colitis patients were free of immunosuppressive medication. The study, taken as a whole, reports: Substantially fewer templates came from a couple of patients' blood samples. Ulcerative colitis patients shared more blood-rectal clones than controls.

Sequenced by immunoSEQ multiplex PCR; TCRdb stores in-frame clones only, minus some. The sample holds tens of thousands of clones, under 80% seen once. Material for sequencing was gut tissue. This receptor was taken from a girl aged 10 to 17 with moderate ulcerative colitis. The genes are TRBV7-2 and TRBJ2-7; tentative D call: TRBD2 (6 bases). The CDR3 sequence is CASSLSSAGLAYEQYF. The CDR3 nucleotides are TGTGCCAGCAGCTTATCCTCAGCGGGCTTAGCCTACGAGCAGTACTTC.